This T cell receptor beta chain was found in a study of OX40 agonist ivuxolimab in advanced cancers. Of note for this clone: Its antigen is still unknown.

Produced via immunoSEQ multiplex PCR; TCRdb's table is partial and in-frame only. The sample holds approximately 86,000 clones, about 86% seen once. Between the trimmed V and J ends, which lost 4 bases and 8 bases, there was a span of 9 bases. The CDR3 covers 13 residues. CDR1 and CDR2 (germline): MRHNA, SNTAGT. General study results and limits: Relative to CD4+, CD8+ T cells held more expanded clones on average.

The clonotype was recovered from an adult with an advanced solid tumor such as melanoma, head and neck, liver or kidney cancer. The material was CD4+ or CD8+ T cells sorted from blood, obtained in a trial of the OX40 agonist ivuxolimab. V usage is TRBV6-4 and J usage is TRBJ1-6; D uncertain. The CDR3 is CASSAGFDSPLHF. The CDR3 nucleotides are TGTGCCAGCAGTGCAGGATTTGATTCACCCCTCCACTTT.